The 17 T cell receptor beta chains below come from one sample, sequenced in a study of blood T cell repertoires in COVID-19. Method: immunoSEQ multiplex PCR; TCRdb's copy keeps in-frame clones and lacks some. The table records around 83,000 clones, around 84% of them present only once. Sequencing was done on a sample of peripheral blood. The source is a man older than 75 with active or convalescent COVID-19.

The chain uses TRBV19 and TRBJ1-2, with 12 bases fitting TRBD1. Germline V CDR1 and CDR2: LNHDA, SQIVND (reference sequence). This CDR3 is built from 16 residues. The V gene end was trimmed by 0 bases and the J gene end by 7 bases; junction bases not matched to a gene: 6. CDR3 in amino acids: CASSIESGTGGGGYTF. CDR3 bases: TGTGCCAGTAGTATAGAATCCGGGACAGGGGGCGGTGGCTACACCTTC.

The J gene is TRBJ1-2, the V gene TRBV6-5, with D possibly being TRBD1 (5 bases). Per the germline V gene, CDR1 is MNHEY and CDR2 is SVGAGI. CDR3 length equals 15 residues. V lost 6 bases, J lost 1 base, and 15 bases lay in between. For the CDR3, the DNA is TGTGCCAGCAGAAGAGACAGATCGGTTAACTATGGCTACACCTTC. Residues: CASRRDRSVNYGYTF.

This chain joins TRBV5-1 and TRBJ1-4, with TRBD1 matching over 12 bases. CDR1 is SGHRS, CDR2 YFSETQ, per germline. There are 15 residues in the CDR3. V was pared by 4 bases and J by 7 bases, with 5 bases of the junction left unmatched. This CDR3 reads CASSKGQGAAEKLFF. CDR3 sequence (DNA): TGCGCCAGCAGCAAGGGACAGGGGGCGGCTGAAAAACTGTTTTTT.

The chain employs TRBV19 and TRBJ2-3, with 9 bases aligning to TRBD1. V gave up 4 bases and J gave up 4 bases; unmatched junction bases: 15. This CDR3 is 18 amino acids long. Germline CDR1 is LNHDA and CDR2 is SQIVND (reference sequence). The CDR3 DNA is TGTGCCAGTAGTAGGATGGGGACAGGGTCACCTTCTGCAGATACGCAGTATTTT. It specifies CASSRMGTGSPSADTQYF. The full variable domain, completed using reference TRBV19 and TRBJ2-3, is DGGITQSPKYLFRKEGQNVTLSCEQNLNHDAMYWYRQDPGQGLRLIYYSQIVNDFQKGDIAEGYSVSREKKESFPLTVTSAQKNPTAFYLCASSRMGTGSPSADTQYFGPGTRLTVL.

The gene calls are TRBV5-6 and TRBJ2-1; 8 bases align to TRBD1. CDR1 SGHDT and CDR2 YYEEEE come from the germline V gene. V was clipped by 0 bases and J by 6 bases; unmatched bases: 5. CDR3 length: 15 residues. The CDR3 DNA follows: TGTGCCAGCAGCTTGGGTGGGACAGGTCTCAATGAGCAGTTCTTC. This codes for CASSLGGTGLNEQFF.

The chain links TRBV5-8 to TRBJ2-3; D is unresolved. The CDR3 sequence is 15 residues long. The V gene's germline CDR1 is SGHTS and CDR2 YDEGEE. V dropped 0 bases and J dropped 0 bases, with 8 bases sitting between them. The CDR3 is CASSLAGASTDTQYF. In DNA, the CDR3 is TGTGCCAGCAGCTTGGCTGGAGCTAGCACAGATACGCAGTATTTT.

The V gene is TRBV7-4, the J gene TRBJ1-3; 7 bases are shared with TRBD1. Trimming cost V 4 bases and J 5 bases; bases outside gene matches: 14. CDR3 length: 17 amino acids. Germline lookup yields CDR1 SGHVT and CDR2 SQSDAQ. The CDR3 DNA sequence: TGTGCCAGCAGCTCTACCCGGCAGGGGGTGCGTAGAAACACCATATATTTT. It specifies CASSSTRQGVRRNTIYF.

The rearrangement links TRBV20-1 to TRBJ2-3, with 8 bases that match TRBD2. The CDR3 consists of 14 residues. CDR1 DFQATT and CDR2 SNEGSKA come from the germline V gene (reference sequence). J lost 1 base, V lost 3 bases, and 3 bases had no gene match. As DNA, the CDR3 is TGCAGTGCTAGTGCGCGGGGGGGCACAGATACGCAGTATTTT. It encodes CSASARGGTDTQYF.

The chain is built from TRBV6-5 and TRBJ1-1; 10 bases line up with TRBD1. The CDR3 has 14 residues. CDR1 and CDR2 (germline): MNHEY, SVGAGI. Trimming took 8 bases from V and 5 from J; bases not matched to a gene: 8. The CDR3 DNA follows: TGTGCCAGCGGCCTGACAGGGGGCCAGACTGAAGCTTTCTTT. Translating gives CASGLTGGQTEAFF.

The chain is built from TRBV7-8 and TRBJ2-7, with D tentatively TRBD1 (6 bases). The germline V gene encodes CDR1 SGHVS and CDR2 FQNEAQ. The germline V and J ends were trimmed by 5 bases and 5 bases, with 10 bases remaining between them. The CDR3 has 12 amino acids. CDR3 sequence reads: CASSPGQNEQYV. CDR3 coding DNA: TGTGCCAGCAGCCCCGGACAGAACGAGCAGTACGTC.

J is TRBJ2-1 and V is TRBV10-2; TRBD2 matches 9 bases. V lost 3 bases, J lost 7 bases, and 10 bases stayed unmatched. The CDR3 consists of 16 residues. Germline-derived CDR1 and CDR2 are WSHSY and SAAADI. For the CDR3, the DNA is TGCGCCAGCAGTGAAATGGGGGCGGGGGGGCTAAATGAGCAGTTCTTC. Translating it yields CASSEMGAGGLNEQFF.

The rearrangement links TRBV24-1 to TRBJ2-1, with D perhaps matching TRBD1 (5 bases). V was shortened by 4 bases and J by 0 bases, with 12 bases between the two germline ends. In germline, CDR1 is KGHDR, CDR2 SFDVKD. The CDR3 covers 16 residues. The CDR3 loop reads CATSDSRAGSYNEQFF. In DNA form, the CDR3 reads TGTGCCACCAGTGACAGCAGGGCAGGCTCCTACAATGAGCAGTTCTTC.

This clone was seen more than once but under ten times. The chain is built from TRBV5-1 and TRBJ1-3; 9 nucleotides agree with TRBD1. Germline V gene lookup returns CDR1 SGHRS and CDR2 YFSETQ. V lost 4 bases, J lost 1 base, and 6 bases stayed unmatched. The CDR3 contains 16 residues. For the CDR3, the DNA is TGCGCCAGCAGCCCGGGACAGGGATTTTCTGGAAACACCATATATTTT. Its protein product is CASSPGQGFSGNTIYF.

The chain employs TRBV19 and TRBJ1-2; D gene uncertain. The CDR3 spans 14 residues. Per germline, CDR1 LNHDA and CDR2 SQIVND (reference sequence). Trimming removed 3 bases from V and 4 bases from J, with 12 bases in between. The CDR3 sequence: CASSIPGTFYGYTF. CDR3 coding DNA: TGTGCCAGTAGTATCCCTGGCACCTTCTATGGCTACACCTTC.

The chain combines TRBV7-2 with TRBJ2-2; 11 bases align to TRBD2. J was trimmed by 4 bases and V by 5 bases; bases with no gene match: 6. The germline V gene encodes CDR1 SGHTA and CDR2 FQGNSA. CDR3 length equals 16 residues. CDR3 in DNA: TGTGCCAGCAGCCCCAGACTAGCGGGGACCACCGGGGAGCTGTTTTTT. Amino acid sequence: CASSPRLAGTTGELFF.

V gene TRBV7-9 combines with J gene TRBJ1-2; D may be TRBD1 (5 bases). From germline, CDR1 is SEHNR and CDR2 FQNEAQ (reference sequence). This CDR3 has 14 residues. Trimming removed 2 bases at V and 6 bases at J, with 13 bases between. CDR3 in amino acids: CASSLRWQGDGYTF. As DNA, the CDR3 is TGTGCCAGCAGCTTACGGTGGCAGGGCGATGGCTACACCTTC.

The V gene is TRBV9, the J gene TRBJ2-5, with 8 bases lining up with TRBD1. The ends lost 0 bases at V and 4 bases at J; junction bases unmatched: 5. CDR3 size: 15 residues. CDR1 is SGDLS and CDR2 is YYNGEE in the germline V gene. CDR3 sequence (DNA): TGTGCCAGCAGCGTAGGGACAGGGCTTATAGAGACCCAGTACTTC. Amino acid sequence: CASSVGTGLIETQYF.